The clone carrying this T cell receptor beta chain has more than one count but fewer than ten. As yet, its antigen is unknown. Construction of TCR beta libraries relied on iRepertoire HTBI primers and on Arm-PCR targeting CDR3 regions. TCRdb itself ran the multiplex PCR reads through MiXCR, one entry per CDR3 protein. Of around 470,000 distinct CDR3 sequences listed, less than 15% were seen once; the top ten hold roughly 15%. The CDR3 contains 14 residues. V gave up 3 bases and J gave up 4 bases, with 12 bases separating them. CDR1 is MDHEN and CDR2 is SYDVKM in the germline V gene. This sample stems from a study of regulatory T cells in long-lasting Graves disease. Time point denoted: newly diagnosed GD, antithyroid drugs for less than 3 months. Extracted RNA from PBMCs served as the source of the TCR library. Broader study findings: Favored usage of TRBV28, TRBJ1-2 and TRBJ2-5 was recorded in persistent disease.

These data are also associated with another study on T cells in Graves' hyperthyroidism and ophthalmopathy. That work states: Using the HTBI primer set, a first-round RT-PCR was run on the TCR CDR3.

The source of this sequence is a woman aged 45-60 years with Graves disease. The chain employs TRBV28 and TRBJ2-5; TRBD1 is a possible D gene (6 bases). The starting material was peripheral blood mononuclear cells (PBMCs), obtained at new diagnosis, from a patient treated with antithyroid drugs. The CDR3 sequence: CASSFLQGSETQYF. The CDR3 DNA reads TGTGCCAGCAGTTTCCTACAGGGATCAGAGACCCAGTACTTC.